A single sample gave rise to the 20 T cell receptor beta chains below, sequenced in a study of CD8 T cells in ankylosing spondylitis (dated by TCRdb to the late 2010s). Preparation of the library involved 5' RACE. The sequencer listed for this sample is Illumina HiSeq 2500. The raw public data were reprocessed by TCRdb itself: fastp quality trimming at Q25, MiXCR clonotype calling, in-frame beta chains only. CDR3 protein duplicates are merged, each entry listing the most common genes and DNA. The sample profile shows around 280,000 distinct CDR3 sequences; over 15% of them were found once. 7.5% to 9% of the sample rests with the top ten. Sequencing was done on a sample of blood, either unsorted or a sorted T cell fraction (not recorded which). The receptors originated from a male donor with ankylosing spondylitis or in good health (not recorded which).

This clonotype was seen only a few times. The CDR3 spells CASSDSYGQGLPDTQYF. In DNA, the CDR3 is TGTGCCAGCAGTGACTCCTATGGACAGGGGCTCCCAGATACGCAGTATTTT. The J gene is TRBJ2-3, the V gene TRBV6-4, with 9 bases fitting TRBD1. CDR1 and CDR2 from the germline V gene are MRHNA and SNTAGT. CDR3 length equals 17 residues. Losses at the gene ends were 0 bases for V and 4 bases for J; bases not matched to a gene: 8.

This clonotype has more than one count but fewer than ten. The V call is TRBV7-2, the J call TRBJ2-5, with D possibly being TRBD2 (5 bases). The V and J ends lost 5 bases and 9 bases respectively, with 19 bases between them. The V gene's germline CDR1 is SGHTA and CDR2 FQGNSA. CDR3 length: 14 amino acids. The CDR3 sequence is CASSPSRVPEAQYF. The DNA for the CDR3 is TGTGCCAGCAGCCCCTCTCGGGTACCGGAGGCCCAGTACTTC.

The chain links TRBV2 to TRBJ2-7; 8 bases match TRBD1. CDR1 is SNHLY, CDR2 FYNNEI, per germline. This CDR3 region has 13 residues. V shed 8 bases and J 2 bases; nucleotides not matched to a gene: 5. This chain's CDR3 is CASEPDRAYEQYV. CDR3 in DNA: TGTGCCAGCGAACCGGACAGGGCCTACGAGCAGTACGTC.

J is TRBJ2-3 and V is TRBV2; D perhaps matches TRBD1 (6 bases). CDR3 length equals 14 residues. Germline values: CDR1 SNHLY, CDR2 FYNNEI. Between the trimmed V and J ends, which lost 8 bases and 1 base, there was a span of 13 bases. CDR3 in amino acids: CASGGGSGTDTQYF. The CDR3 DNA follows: TGTGCCAGCGGGGGCGGGTCGGGCACAGATACGCAGTATTTT.

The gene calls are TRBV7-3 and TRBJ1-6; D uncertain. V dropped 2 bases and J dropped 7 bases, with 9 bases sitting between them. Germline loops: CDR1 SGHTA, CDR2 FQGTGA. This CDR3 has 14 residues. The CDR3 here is CASSLGSPNSPLHF. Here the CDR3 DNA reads TGTGCCAGCAGCTTAGGGAGCCCCAATTCACCCCTCCACTTT.

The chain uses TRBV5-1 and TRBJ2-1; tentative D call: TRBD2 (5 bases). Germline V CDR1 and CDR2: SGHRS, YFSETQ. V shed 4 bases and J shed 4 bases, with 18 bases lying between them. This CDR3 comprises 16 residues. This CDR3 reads CASSVEVGNTYNEQFF. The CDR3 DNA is TGCGCCAGCAGCGTGGAGGTGGGAAACACTTACAATGAGCAGTTCTTC.

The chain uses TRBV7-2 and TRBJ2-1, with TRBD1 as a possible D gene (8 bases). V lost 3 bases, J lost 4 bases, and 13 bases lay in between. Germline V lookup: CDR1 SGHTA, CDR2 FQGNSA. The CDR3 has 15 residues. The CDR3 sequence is CASSFTGGGYNEQFF. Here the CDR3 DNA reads TGTGCCAGCAGCTTTACAGGGGGGGGATACAATGAGCAGTTCTTC.

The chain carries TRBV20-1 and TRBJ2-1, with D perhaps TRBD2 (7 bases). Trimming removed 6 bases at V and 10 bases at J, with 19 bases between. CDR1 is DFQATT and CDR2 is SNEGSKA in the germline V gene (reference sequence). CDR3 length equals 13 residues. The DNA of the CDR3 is TGCAGTGCCCCAAGGGGGGCGGGAGAGGAGCAGTTCTTC. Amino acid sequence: CSAPRGAGEEQFF.

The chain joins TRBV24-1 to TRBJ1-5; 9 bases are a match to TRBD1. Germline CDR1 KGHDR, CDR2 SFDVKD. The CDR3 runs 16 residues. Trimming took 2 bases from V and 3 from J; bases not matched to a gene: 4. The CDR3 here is CATSDSGTGFNQPQHF. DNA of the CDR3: TGTGCCACCAGTGATTCCGGGACAGGGTTCAATCAGCCCCAGCATTTT.

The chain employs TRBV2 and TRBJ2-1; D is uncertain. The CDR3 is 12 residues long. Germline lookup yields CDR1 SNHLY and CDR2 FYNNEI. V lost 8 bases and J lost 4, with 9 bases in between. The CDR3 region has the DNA TGTGCCAGCTGCGGAGATTACAATGAGCAGTTCTTC. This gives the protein CASCGDYNEQFF.

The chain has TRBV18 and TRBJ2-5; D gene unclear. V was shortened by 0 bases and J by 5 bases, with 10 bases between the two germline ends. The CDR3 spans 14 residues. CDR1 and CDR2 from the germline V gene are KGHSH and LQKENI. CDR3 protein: CASSPPEGKETQYF. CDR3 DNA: TGTGCCAGCTCACCACCGGAAGGGAAGGAGACCCAGTACTTC. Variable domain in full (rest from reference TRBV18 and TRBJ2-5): NAGVMQNPRHLVRRRGQEARLRCSPMKGHSHVYWYRQLPEEGLKFMVYLQKENIIDESGMPKERFSAEFPKEGPSILRIQQVVRGDSAAYFCASSPPEGKETQYFGPGTRLLVL.

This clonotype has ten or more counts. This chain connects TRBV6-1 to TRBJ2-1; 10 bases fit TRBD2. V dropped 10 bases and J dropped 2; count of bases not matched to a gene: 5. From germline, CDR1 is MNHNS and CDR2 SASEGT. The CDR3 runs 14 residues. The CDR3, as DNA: TGTGCCACCGTAGCGGGAGGCCCCTACAATGAGCAGTTCTTC. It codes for CATVAGGPYNEQFF.

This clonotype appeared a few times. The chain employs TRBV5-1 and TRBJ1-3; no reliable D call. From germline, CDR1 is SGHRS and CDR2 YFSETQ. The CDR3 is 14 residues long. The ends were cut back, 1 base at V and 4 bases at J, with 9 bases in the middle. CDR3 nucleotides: TGCGCCAGCAGCTTGAGTCAAGTGGGAAACACCATATATTTT. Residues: CASSLSQVGNTIYF.

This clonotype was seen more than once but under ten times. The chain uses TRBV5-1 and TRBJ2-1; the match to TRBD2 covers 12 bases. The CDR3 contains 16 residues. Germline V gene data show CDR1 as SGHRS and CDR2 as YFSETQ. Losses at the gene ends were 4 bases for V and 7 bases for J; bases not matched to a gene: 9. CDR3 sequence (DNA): TGCGCCAGCAGCCCTAACCTAGCGGGGGGGTTGAATGAGCAGTTCTTC. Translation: CASSPNLAGGLNEQFF.

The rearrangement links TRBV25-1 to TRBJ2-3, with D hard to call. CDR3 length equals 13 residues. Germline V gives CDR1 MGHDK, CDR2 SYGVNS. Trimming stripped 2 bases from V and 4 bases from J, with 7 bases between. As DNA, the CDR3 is TGTGCCAGCAGTGAAACGTCCCCAGATACGCAGTATTTT. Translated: CASSETSPDTQYF.

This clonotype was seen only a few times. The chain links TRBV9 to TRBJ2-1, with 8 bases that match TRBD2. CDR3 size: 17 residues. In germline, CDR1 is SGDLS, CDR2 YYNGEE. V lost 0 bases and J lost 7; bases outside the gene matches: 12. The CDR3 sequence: CASSVGDRALADNEQFF. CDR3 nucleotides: TGTGCCAGCAGCGTAGGAGACCGGGCACTAGCGGATAATGAGCAGTTCTTC.

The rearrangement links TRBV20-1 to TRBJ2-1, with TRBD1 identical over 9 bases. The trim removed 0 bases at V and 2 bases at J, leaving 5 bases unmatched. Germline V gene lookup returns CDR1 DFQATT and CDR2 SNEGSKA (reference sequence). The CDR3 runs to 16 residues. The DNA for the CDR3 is TGCAGTGCTAGAGACCCGGGACAGGGCGCCTACAATGAGCAGTTCTTC. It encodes CSARDPGQGAYNEQFF.

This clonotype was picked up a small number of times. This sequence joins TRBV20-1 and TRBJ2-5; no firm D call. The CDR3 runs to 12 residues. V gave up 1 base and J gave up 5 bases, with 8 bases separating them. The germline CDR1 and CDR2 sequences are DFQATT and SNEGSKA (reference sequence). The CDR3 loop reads CSARGNAETQYF. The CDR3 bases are TGCAGTGCTAGAGGTAACGCCGAGACCCAGTACTTC.

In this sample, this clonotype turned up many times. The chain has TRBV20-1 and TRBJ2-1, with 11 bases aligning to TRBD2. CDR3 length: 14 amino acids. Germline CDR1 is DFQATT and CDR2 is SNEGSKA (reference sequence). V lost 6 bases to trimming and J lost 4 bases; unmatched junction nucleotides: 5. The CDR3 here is CSAQGTSGYNEQFF. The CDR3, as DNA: TGCAGTGCCCAGGGGACTAGCGGTTACAATGAGCAGTTCTTC.

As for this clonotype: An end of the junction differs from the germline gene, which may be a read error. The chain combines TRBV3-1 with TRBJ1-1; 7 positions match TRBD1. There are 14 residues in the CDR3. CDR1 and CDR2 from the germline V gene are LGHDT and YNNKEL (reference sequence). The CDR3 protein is CASSPGQEATEAFF. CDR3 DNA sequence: TGTGCCAGTAGCCCCGGACAGGAGGCCACTGAAGCTTTCTTT.